Listed here is a single T cell receptor (beta chain). As processed by the authors: Cell counts per sample came from amplifying reference gene primers. Assay: immunoSEQ multiplex PCR; the TCRdb copy retains only in-frame clones and omits some. The V and J calls and clone size are taken from that table; D and trimming were inferred from the DNA. The repertoire holds about 170,000 clones, with around 78% as singletons. Clinical histories supplied by participants themselves formed the basis of cohort assignment. Resolution of symptoms, clearance, or two negative PCRs was present in recovered Cohort 3 donors. The V and J ends lost 4 bases and 3 bases, in that order; junction bases with no gene match: 2. Germline loops: CDR1 SQVTM, CDR2 ANQGSEA. The CDR3 has 12 residues. This sample is part of a study of blood T cell repertoires in COVID-19. Overall study context: The samples span acute and convalescent COVID-19 from the United States, Italy and Spain.

This sequence was found in a woman between 50 and 59 years old who had recovered from COVID-19. Sequencing was done on a sample of PBMCs or T cells enriched from blood (not recorded which). This chain links TRBV29-1 with TRBJ2-5, with TRBD2 identical over 7 bases. DNA for the CDR3: TGCAGCGTTGTTGGGGGGGAAGAGACCCAGTACTTC. It translates to CSVVGGEETQYF.